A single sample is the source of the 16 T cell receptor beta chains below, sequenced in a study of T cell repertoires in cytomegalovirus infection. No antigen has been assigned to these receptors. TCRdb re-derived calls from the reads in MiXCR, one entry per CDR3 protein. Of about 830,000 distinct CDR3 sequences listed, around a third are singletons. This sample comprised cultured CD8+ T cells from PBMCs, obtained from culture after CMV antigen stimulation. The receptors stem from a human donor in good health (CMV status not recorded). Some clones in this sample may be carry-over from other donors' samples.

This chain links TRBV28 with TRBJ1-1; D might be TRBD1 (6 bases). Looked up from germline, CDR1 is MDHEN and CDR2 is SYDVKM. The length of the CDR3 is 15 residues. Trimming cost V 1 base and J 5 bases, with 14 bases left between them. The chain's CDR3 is CASSLSTGFATEAFF. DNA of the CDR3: TGTGCCAGCAGTTTATCGACAGGTTTCGCTACTGAAGCTTTCTTT. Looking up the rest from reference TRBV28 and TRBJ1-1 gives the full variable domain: DVKVTQSSRYLVKRTGEKVFLECVQDMDHENMFWYRQDPGLGLRLIYFSYDVKMKEKGDIPEGYSVSREKKERFSLILESASTNQTSMYLCASSLSTGFATEAFFGQGTRLTVV.

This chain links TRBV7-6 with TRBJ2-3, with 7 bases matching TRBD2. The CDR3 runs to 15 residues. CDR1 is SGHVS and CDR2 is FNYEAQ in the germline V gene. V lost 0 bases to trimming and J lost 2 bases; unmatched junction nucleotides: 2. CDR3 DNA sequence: TGTGCCAGCAGCTTAGCTGGGACTACCACAGATACGCAGTATTTT. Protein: CASSLAGTTTDTQYF.

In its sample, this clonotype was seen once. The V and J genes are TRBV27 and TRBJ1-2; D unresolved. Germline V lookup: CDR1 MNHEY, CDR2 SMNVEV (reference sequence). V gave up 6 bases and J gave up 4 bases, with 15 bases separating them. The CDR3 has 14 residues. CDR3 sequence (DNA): TGTGCCAGCAGCCCCTTCCTAACAACCTATGGCTACACCTTC. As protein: CASSPFLTTYGYTF.

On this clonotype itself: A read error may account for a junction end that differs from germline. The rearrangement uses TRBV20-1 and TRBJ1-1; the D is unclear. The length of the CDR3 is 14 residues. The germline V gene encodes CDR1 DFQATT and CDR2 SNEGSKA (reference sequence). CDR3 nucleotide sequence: TGCAGTGCTCTCTCCGGGCCCTTGAACACCGAAGCTTTCTTT. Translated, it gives CSALSGPLNTEAFF.

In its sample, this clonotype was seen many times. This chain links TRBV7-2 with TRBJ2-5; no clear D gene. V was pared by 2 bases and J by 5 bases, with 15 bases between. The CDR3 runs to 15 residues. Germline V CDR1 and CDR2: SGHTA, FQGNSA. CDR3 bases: TGTGCCAGCAGCTTATATCACACCTTGGGGGAGACCCAGTACTTC. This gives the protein CASSLYHTLGETQYF.

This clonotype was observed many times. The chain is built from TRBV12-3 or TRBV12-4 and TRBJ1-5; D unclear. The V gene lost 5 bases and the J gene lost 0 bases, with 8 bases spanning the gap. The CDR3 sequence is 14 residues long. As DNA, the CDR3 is TGTGCCAGCAGTCTGGGGAATAGCAATCAGCCCCAGCATTTT. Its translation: CASSLGNSNQPQHF.

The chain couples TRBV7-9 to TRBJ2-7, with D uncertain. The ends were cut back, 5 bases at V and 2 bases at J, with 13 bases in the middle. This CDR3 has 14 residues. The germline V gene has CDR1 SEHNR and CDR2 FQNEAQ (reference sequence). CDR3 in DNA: TGTGCCAGCAGCCCCCCGGCGGATACCTACGAGCAGTACTTC. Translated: CASSPPADTYEQYF.

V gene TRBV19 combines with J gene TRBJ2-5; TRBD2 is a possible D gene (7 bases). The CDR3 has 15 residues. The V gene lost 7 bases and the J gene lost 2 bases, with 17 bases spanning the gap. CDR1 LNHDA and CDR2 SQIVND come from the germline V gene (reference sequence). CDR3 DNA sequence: TGTGCCAGTACCCCGGGGGGACAACTACAAGAGACCCAGTACTTC. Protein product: CASTPGGQLQETQYF.

The CDR3, as DNA: TGTGCCAGCAGCCAAGTAGGGTGGCCTGAAGCTTTCTTT. Protein product: CASSQVGWPEAFF. The V and J genes are TRBV14 and TRBJ1-1; D is undetermined. There are 13 residues in the CDR3. Per the germline V gene, CDR1 is SGHDN and CDR2 is FVKESK. V lost 1 base to trimming and J lost 6 bases, with 9 bases between them.

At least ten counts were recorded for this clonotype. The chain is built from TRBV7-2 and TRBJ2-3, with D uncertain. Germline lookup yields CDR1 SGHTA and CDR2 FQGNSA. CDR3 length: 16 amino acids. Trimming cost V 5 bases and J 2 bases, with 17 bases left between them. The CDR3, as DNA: TGTGCCAGCAGCCTCCGAGGAAATTTCTACACAGATACGCAGTATTTT. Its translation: CASSLRGNFYTDTQYF.

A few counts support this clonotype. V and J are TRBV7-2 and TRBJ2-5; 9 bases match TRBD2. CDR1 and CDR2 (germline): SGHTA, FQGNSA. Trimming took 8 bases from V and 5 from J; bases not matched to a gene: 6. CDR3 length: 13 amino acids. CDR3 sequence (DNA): TGTGCCAGCGGCGCGGGGGGGCCGGAGACCCAGTACTTC. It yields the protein CASGAGGPETQYF.

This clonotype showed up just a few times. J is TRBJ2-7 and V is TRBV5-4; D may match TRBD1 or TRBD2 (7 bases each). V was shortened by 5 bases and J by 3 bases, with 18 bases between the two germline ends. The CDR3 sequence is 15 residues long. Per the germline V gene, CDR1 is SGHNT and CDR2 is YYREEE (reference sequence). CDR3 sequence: CASSPGGGSYYEQYF. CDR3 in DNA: TGTGCCAGCAGTCCAGGGGGGGGCTCCTACTACGAGCAGTACTTC. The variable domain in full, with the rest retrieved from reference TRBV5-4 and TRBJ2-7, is ETGVTQSPTHLIKTRGQQVTLRCSSQSGHNTVSWYQQALGQGPQFIFQYYREEENGRGNFPPRFSGLQFPNYSSELNVNALELDDSALYLCASSPGGGSYYEQYFGPGTRLTVT.

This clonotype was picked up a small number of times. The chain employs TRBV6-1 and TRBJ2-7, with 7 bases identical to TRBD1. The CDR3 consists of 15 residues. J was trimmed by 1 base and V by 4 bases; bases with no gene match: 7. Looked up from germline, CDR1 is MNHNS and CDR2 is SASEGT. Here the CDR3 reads CASSVAWDRSYEQYV. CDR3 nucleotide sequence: TGTGCCAGCAGTGTTGCTTGGGACAGATCCTACGAGCAGTACGTC.

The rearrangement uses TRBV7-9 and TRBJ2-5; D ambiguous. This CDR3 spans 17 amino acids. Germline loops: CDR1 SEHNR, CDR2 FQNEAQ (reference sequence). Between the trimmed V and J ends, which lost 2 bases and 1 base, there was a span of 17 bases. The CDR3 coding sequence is TGTGCCAGCAGCTTACCCATTACCGGTGGCACCCAAGAGACCCAGTACTTC. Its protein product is CASSLPITGGTQETQYF.

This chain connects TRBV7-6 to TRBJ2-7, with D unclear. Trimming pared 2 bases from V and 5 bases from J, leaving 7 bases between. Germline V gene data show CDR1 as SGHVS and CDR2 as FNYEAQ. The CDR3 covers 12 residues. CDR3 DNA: TGTGCCAGCAGCTTAATTGAGGACGAGCAGTACTTC. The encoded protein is CASSLIEDEQYF. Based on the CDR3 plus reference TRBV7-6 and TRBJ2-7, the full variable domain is GAGVSQSPRYKVTKRGQDVALRCDPISGHVSLYWYRQALGQGPEFLTYFNYEAQQDKSGLPNDRFSAERPEGSISTLTIQRTEQRDSAMYRCASSLIEDEQYFGPGTRLTVT.

The CDR3 DNA sequence: TGCGCCAGCAGCCACGACGGACAGGGCGGCAATCAGCCCCAGCATTTT. As protein: CASSHDGQGGNQPQHF. The V call is TRBV4-1, the J call TRBJ1-5, with TRBD1 matching 8 bases. Germline trimming cut 3 bases from V and 2 bases from J; bases unmatched to any gene: 6. Germline V gene sequence: CDR1 MGHRA, CDR2 YSYEKL. The CDR3 extends over 16 amino acids.